Shown below are 9 T cell receptor beta chains from a single sample sequenced in a study of cytomegalovirus exposure and HLA in healthy donors. The study ran its PCR with 60 Vbeta and 13 Jbeta primers. Assay: immunoSEQ multiplex PCR; the TCRdb copy retains only in-frame clones and omits some. This table has under 300,000 clones, approximately 81% appearing once. Sequenced sample: PBMCs. The source of these receptors is a woman in her sixties in good health and CMV-seropositive.

This chain joins TRBV19 and TRBJ1-1; D unclear. Per germline, CDR1 LNHDA and CDR2 SQIVND (reference sequence). Trimming left V 3 bases short and J 1 base short, with 9 bases between. This CDR3 region has 14 residues. CDR3 coding DNA: TGTGCCAGTAGTATCCCTCACTGGAACACTGAAGCTTTCTTT. It specifies CASSIPHWNTEAFF.

This chain joins TRBV27 and TRBJ2-7; 7 positions agree with TRBD2. CDR1 is MNHEY and CDR2 is SMNVEV in the germline V gene (reference sequence). After removal of 5 bases from V and 6 bases from J, the junction contained 10 bases not matched to a gene. The CDR3 contains 14 residues. The DNA for the CDR3 is TGTGCCAGCAGTCCCCGGGCGGGAGTCCGCGAGCAGTACTTC. It translates to CASSPRAGVREQYF.

V usage is TRBV19 and J usage is TRBJ2-7; the match to TRBD2 covers 9 bases. The V segment lost 6 bases and the J segment 0 bases; nucleotides outside the gene matches: 0. Germline CDR1 reads LNHDA; CDR2 reads SQIVND (reference sequence). The CDR3 length is 13 residues. The CDR3 loop reads CASRTSGSYEQYF. The CDR3 coding sequence is TGTGCCAGTAGGACTAGCGGCTCCTACGAGCAGTACTTC.

This chain connects TRBV5-6 to TRBJ2-4; tentatively, D is TRBD2 (6 bases). The CDR3 sequence is 16 residues long. Germline assignment: CDR1 SGHDT and CDR2 YYEEEE. Trimming left V 4 bases short and J 0 bases short, with 14 bases between. The DNA for the CDR3 is TGTGCCAGCAGCCCCCGGGAGAATCTAGCCAAAAACATTCAGTACTTC. Translated: CASSPRENLAKNIQYF.

This sequence joins TRBV4-1 and TRBJ1-1, with D maybe TRBD1 (6 bases). Germline lookup yields CDR1 MGHRA and CDR2 YSYEKL. V was cut by 6 bases and J by 1 base, with 15 bases left in between. This CDR3 region has 15 residues. This chain's CDR3 is CASSHNRASNTEAFF. DNA for the CDR3: TGCGCCAGCAGTCATAACAGGGCATCGAACACTGAAGCTTTCTTT.

The gene calls are TRBV7-6 and TRBJ2-1; 9 nucleotides line up with TRBD2. The CDR3 loop spans 15 amino acids. J lost 7 bases, V lost 5 bases, and 9 bases had no gene match. CDR1 is SGHVS, CDR2 FNYEAQ, per germline. CDR3 residues: CASSEMGLARNEQFF. The CDR3 DNA reads as TGTGCCAGCAGCGAGATGGGACTAGCCAGAAATGAGCAGTTCTTC.

This rearrangement joins TRBV21-1 to TRBJ2-7; the D call in the table, TRBD1, was not verified against the DNA. TRBV21-1 is a known pseudogene. The CDR3 is 15 residues long. CDR3 protein: CASSNRDRGSYEQYF. The CDR3 DNA reads TGTGCCAGCAGCAACCGGGACAGGGGATCGTACGAGCAGTACTTC.

The chain uses TRBV9 and TRBJ2-2, with 7 bases matching TRBD1. This CDR3 is built from 15 residues. Germline CDR1 reads SGDLS; CDR2 reads YYNGEE. The trim removed 3 bases at V and 0 bases at J, leaving 2 bases unmatched. The CDR3 DNA follows: TGTGCCAGCAGCGCCGGGACAGCGAACACCGGGGAGCTGTTTTTT. Its translation is CASSAGTANTGELFF.

V usage is TRBV6-6 and J usage is TRBJ2-7, with D unresolved. V was cut by 5 bases and J by 0 bases, with 8 bases left in between. Germline V gene sequence: CDR1 MNHNY, CDR2 SVGAGI (reference sequence). The CDR3 totals 13 residues. CDR3 sequence reads: CASSPDSSYEQYF. Here the CDR3 DNA reads TGTGCCAGCAGTCCAGACTCCTCCTACGAGCAGTACTTC.